This entry is about one T cell receptor beta chain. Its target is unknown. A v3.0 immunoSEQ assay was performed at survey level. Sequencing had a target that covered about 40,000-55,000 T-cell genomes per sample. Here immunoSEQ multiplex PCR was the method, and the copy in TCRdb shows in-frame clones only, minus some. The table has fewer than 20,000 clones, 78% seen once. The data stem from a study of long-term antiretroviral therapy in people with HIV. Study outcomes and limitations: It was observed that HIV repertoires exhibited narrower CDR3 length ranges than controls. Nothing was known about ART adherence, viral resistance or changes in therapy.

The germline V gene has CDR1 SGHTS and CDR2 YDEGEE. V was shortened by 3 bases and J by 5 bases, with 9 bases between the two germline ends. The CDR3 is 14 amino acids. Each participant with HIV received care in the United States. The sequence was collected from a woman between 45 and 65 years old with HIV. The chain combines TRBV5-8 with TRBJ1-6; unclear D gene. Material: unsorted PBMCs, obtained 0.3 years after starting antiretroviral therapy. CDR3: CASSSDRNNSPLHF. The CDR3 nucleotides read TGTGCCAGCAGCTCTGACCGAAATAATTCACCCCTCCACTTT. The full variable domain, completed using reference TRBV5-8 and TRBJ1-6, is EAGVTQSPTHLIKTRGQQATLRCSPISGHTSVYWYQQALGLGLQFLLWYDEGEERNRGNFPPRFSGRQFPNYSSELNVNALELEDSALYLCASSSDRNNSPLHFGNGTRLTVT.